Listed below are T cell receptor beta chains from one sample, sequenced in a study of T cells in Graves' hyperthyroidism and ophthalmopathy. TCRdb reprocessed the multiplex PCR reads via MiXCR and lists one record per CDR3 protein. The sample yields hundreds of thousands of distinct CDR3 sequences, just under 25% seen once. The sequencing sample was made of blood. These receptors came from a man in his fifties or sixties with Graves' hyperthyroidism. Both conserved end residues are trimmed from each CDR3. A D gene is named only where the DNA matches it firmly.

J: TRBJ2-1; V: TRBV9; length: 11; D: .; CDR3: ASSVAVVGEQF
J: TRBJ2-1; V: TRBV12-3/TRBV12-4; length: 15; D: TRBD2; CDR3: ASSSLGGRAHNVEQF
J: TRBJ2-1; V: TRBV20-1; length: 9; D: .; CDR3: SAREEREQF
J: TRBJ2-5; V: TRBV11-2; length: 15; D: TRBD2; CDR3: ASSLDPGREGRETQY
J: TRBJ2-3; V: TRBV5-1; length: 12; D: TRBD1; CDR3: ASSFGDRTMEQY
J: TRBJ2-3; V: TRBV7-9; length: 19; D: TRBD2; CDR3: ASSSPTDIQPGLVRLDTQY
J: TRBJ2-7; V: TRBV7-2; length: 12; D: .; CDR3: ASSLSQYAYEQY
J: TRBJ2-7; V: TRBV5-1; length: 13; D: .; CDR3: ASSYYSESVGEQY
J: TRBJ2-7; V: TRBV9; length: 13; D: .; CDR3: ASSRGRRERNEQY
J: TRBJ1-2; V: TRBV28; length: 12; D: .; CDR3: ASGRFTDNYGYT
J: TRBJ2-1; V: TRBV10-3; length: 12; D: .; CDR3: AIRGGPFYNEQF
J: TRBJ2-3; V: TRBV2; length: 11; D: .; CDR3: ASKLDSSDTQY